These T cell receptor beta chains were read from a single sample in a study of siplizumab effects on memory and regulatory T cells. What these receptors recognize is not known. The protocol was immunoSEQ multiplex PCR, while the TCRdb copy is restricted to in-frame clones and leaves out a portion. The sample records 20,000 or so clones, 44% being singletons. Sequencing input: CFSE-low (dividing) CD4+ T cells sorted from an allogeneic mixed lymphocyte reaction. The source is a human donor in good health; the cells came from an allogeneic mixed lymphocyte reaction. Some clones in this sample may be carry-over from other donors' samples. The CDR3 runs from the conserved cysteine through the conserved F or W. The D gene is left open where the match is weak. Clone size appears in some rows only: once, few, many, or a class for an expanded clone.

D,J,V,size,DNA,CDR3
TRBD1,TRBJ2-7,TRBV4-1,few,TGCGCCAGCAGCCAGGACAGGGGGCGTGAGCAGTACTTC,CASSQDRGREQYF
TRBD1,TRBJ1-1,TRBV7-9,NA,TGTGCCAGCAGCTCGGGACAGTTGAACACTGAAGCTTTCTTT,CASSSGQLNTEAFF
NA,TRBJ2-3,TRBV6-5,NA,TGTGCCAGCAGTTCGACCCCCTGGGCGCAGTATTTT,CASSSTPWAQYF
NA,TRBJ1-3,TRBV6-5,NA,TGTGCCAGCAGTAAACTCGGGACTGGAAACACCATATATTTT,CASSKLGTGNTIYF
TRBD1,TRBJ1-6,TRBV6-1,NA,TGTGCCAGCATTGACAGGGGAAGCAATTCACCCCTCCACTTT,CASIDRGSNSPLHF
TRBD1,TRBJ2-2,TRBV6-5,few,TGTGCCAGCAGGGGACAGGGAACCGGGGAGCTGTTTTTT,CASRGQGTGELFF
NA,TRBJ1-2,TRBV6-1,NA,TGTGCCAGCAGCCGAGGGCACCTCGCTAACTATGGCTACACCTTC,CASSRGHLANYGYTF
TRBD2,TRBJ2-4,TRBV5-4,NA,TGTGCCAGCAGCGCGACAGATCGTGGGGGGGTAGCCAAAAACATTCAGTACTTC,CASSATDRGGVAKNIQYF
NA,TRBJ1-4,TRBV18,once,TGTGCCAGCTCACCACAGCAGGGGTTGGGTGAAAAACTGTTTTTT,CASSPQQGLGEKLFF
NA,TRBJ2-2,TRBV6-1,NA,TGTGCCAGCAGTGGCATAACGGGGGCCAACACCGGGGAGCTGTTTTTT,CASSGITGANTGELFF
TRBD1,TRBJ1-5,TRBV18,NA,TGTGCCAGCTCACCAACTGCTTTGGACAGGGCTGGGCAGCCCCAGCATTTT,CASSPTALDRAGQPQHF
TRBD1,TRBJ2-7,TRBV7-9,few,TGTGCCAGCAGCCAAGGTCGGACAGGGGAAGAGCAGTACTTC,CASSQGRTGEEQYF
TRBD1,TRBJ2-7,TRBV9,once,TGTGCCAGCAGCGCCTGGGACAGCTCCTACGAGCAGTACTTC,CASSAWDSSYEQYF
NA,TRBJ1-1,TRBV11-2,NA,TGTGCCAGCAGCTGGTACACTGAAGCTTTCTTT,CASSWYTEAFF
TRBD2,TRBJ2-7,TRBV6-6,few,TGTGCCAGCAGGCGGGGACTAGCGGGTGGAGAGCAGTACTTC,CASRRGLAGGEQYF
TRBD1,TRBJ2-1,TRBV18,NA,TGTGCCAGCTCACCCGACAGGGCTTTCGGTCGTCTTTTCTTC,CASSPDRAFGRLFF
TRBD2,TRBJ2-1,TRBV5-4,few,TGTGCCAGCAGCTTAGCGGGAGCCTACAATGAGCAGTTCTTC,CASSLAGAYNEQFF
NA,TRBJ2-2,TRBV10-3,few,TGTGCCATCAGTGCCCACTACTCGAACACCGGGGAGCTGTTTTTT,CAISAHYSNTGELFF
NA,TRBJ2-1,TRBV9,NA,TGTGCCAGCAGCGTATTTGGTGTTGGTGAGCAGTTCTTC,CASSVFGVGEQFF
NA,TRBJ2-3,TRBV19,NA,TGTGCCAGTAGTAGGGTAGCGAGCACAGATACGCAGTATTTT,CASSRVASTDTQYF
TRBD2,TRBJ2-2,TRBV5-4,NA,TGTGCCAGCAGCTTGGGAGGACTGGGACTAGCTGGGGACGGGGAGCTGTTTTTT,CASSLGGLGLAGDGELFF
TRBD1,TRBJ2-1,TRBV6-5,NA,TGTGCCAGCAGCGGACAGGGGCTATGGAATGAGCAGTTCTTC,CASSGQGLWNEQFF
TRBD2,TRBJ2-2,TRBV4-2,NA,TGTGCCAGCAGCCCAGGGGTAGCGGGAGAGACCGGGGAGCTGTTTTTT,CASSPGVAGETGELFF
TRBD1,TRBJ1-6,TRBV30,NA,TGTGCCTGGAGTGTTGGGGACAGGGGTTATTCACCCCTCCACTTT,CAWSVGDRGYSPLHF
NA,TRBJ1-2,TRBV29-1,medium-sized,TGCAGCCTACAAGGAAACTATGGCTACACCTTC,CSLQGNYGYTF
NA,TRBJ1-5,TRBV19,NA,TGTGCCAGCACATTAAATTATGGGACCCAAGGTCAGCCCCAGCATTTT,CASTLNYGTQGQPQHF
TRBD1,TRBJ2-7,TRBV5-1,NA,TGCGCCAGCAGCTTGGGACAGGGGGCAATTTACGAGCAGTACTTC,CASSLGQGAIYEQYF
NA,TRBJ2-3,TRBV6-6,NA,TGTGCCAGCAGTGACCCGGGCTCCTTAGATACGCAGTATTTT,CASSDPGSLDTQYF
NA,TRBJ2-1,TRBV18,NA,TGTGCCAGCTCCCGGATTCGAGGGGGCAATGAGCAGTTCTTC,CASSRIRGGNEQFF
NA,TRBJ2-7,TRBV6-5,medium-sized,TGTGCCAGCAGCCCGCGGGCGGACTCCTACGAGCAGTACTTC,CASSPRADSYEQYF
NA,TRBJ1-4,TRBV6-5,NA,TGTGCCAGCAGTGAAGCCAATGAAAAACTGTTTTTT,CASSEANEKLFF
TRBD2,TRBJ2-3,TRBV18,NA,TGTGCCAGCTCATCGCTAGCGGGGGGAGTCACAGATACGCAGTATTTT,CASSSLAGGVTDTQYF
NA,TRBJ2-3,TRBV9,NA,TGTGCCAGCAGCGGGCCATCGGGGGCCTCGACGGATACGCAGTATTTT,CASSGPSGASTDTQYF
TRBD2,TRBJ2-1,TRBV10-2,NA,TGCGCCAGCAGAGGGCCCGGGGGGGTAGCGGGTTTGAATGAGCAGTTCTTC,CASRGPGGVAGLNEQFF
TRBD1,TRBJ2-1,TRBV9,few,TGTGCCAGCAGCGTCCAGGGGGCTTACAATGAGCAGTTCTTC,CASSVQGAYNEQFF
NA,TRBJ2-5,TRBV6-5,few,TGTGCCAGCATTAGAACACTGGGTGAGACCCAGTACTTC,CASIRTLGETQYF
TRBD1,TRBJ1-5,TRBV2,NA,TGTGCCAGCAGTCAAGACAGGGGGCAACAGCCCCAGCATTTT,CASSQDRGQQPQHF
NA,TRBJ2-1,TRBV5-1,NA,TGCGCCAGCAGCACCCAAGGCTTCTCCTACAATGAGCAGTTCTTC,CASSTQGFSYNEQFF
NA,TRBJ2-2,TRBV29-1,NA,TGCAGCGTTGAAAGTACGGCCGGCACCGGGGAGCTGTTTTTT,CSVESTAGTGELFF
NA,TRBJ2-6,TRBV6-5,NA,TGTGCCAGCAGAGAAGAGGGGGCCAACGTCCTGACTTTC,CASREEGANVLTF